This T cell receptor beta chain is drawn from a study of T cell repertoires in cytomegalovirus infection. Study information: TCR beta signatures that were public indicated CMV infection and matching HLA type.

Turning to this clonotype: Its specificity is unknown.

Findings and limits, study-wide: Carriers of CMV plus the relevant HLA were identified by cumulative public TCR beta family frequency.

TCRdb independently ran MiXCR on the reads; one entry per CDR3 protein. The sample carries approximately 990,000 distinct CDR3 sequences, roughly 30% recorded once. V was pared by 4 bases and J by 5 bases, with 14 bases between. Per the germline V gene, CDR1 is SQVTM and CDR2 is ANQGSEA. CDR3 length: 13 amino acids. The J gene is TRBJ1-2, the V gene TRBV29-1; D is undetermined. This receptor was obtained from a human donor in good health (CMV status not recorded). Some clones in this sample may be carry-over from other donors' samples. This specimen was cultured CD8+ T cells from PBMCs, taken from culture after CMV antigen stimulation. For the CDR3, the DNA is TGCAGCGTTGGGGATCCCCTCGCTTATGGCTACACCTTC. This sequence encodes CSVGDPLAYGYTF. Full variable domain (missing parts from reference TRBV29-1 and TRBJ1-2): SAVISQKPSRDICQRGTSLTIQCQVDSQVTMMFWYRQQPGQSLTLIATANQGSEATYESGFVIDKFPISRPNLTFSTLTVSNMSPEDSSIYLCSVGDPLAYGYTFGSGTRLTVV.